This T cell receptor (beta chain) was documented in a study of cytomegalovirus exposure and HLA in healthy donors. Across the study: Per a later analysis, the roughly 690 first-cohort and 120 validation repertoires shared one platform.

About this clone: Its antigen is undetermined.

TCRdb's copy holds only in-frame clones and misses some; the assay was immunoSEQ multiplex PCR. The data hold under 70,000 clones, with around nine tenths observed a single time. The study, taken as a whole, reports: Rare TCR sequences dominated, though some public TCRs recurred in many donors. Confirmation was obtained in vitro that a few CMV-associated chains are specific for CMV antigens. As was reported, the classifier diagnosed cytomegalovirus status with high specificity and sensitivity.

This TCR was sampled from a woman under 30 in good health and CMV-seronegative. The sequenced material came from PBMCs.

The CDR3 DNA follows: TGTGCCAGCAGCTTAAGTTTATCAGGGAGGGGGACAGATACGCAGTATTTT. Its translation is CASSLSLSGRGTDTQYF. V is TRBV11-2 and J is TRBJ2-3, with D possibly being TRBD2 (7 bases). V was pared by 2 bases and J by 3 bases, with 18 bases between. CDR3 length: 17 residues. The V gene's germline CDR1 is SGHAT and CDR2 FQNNGV.